The clone carrying this TCR beta chain occurred a few times. Its antigen is currently unknown. CDR1 and CDR2 from the germline V gene are LNHDA and SQIVND (reference sequence). This CDR3 contains 14 residues. V lost 7 bases, J lost 2 bases, and 12 bases lay in between. The data were obtained in a study of T cell repertoires in cytomegalovirus infection. Findings and limits, study-wide: Dominant in the ex vivo response were TCR beta clonotypes restricted by HLA-C and specific for CMV.

From the reads, TCRdb called clonotypes with MiXCR, one entry per CDR3 protein. The sample records 750,000 to 950,000 distinct CDR3 sequences, 25% to 35% being singletons. This chain connects TRBV19 to TRBJ1-5; unclear D gene. The input for sequencing was cultured CD8+ T cells from PBMCs, taken from culture after CMV antigen stimulation. The origin of this receptor is a human donor in good health (CMV status not recorded). Some clones in this sample may be carry-over from other donors' samples. This CDR3 is CASTPTGGNQPQHF. CDR3 nucleotides: TGTGCCAGTACCCCCACCGGCGGCAATCAGCCCCAGCATTTT.